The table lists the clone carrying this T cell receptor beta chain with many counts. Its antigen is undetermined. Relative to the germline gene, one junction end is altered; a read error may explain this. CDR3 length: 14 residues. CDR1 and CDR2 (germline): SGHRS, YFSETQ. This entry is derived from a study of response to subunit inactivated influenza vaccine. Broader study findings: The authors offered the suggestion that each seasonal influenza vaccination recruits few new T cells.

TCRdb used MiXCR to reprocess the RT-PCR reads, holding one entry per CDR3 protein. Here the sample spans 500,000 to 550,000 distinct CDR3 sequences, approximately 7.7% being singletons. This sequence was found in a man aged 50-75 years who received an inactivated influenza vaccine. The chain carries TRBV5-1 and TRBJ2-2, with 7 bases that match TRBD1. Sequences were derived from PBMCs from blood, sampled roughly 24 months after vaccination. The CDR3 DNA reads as TGTGCCAGCTCATCTACAGGGGACACCGGGGAGCTGTTTTTT. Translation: CASSSTGDTGELFF. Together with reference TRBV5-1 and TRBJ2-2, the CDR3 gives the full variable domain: KAGVTQTPRYLIKTRGQQVTLSCSPISGHRSVSWYQQTPGQGLQFLFEYFSETQRNKGNFPGRFSGRQFSNSRSEMNVSTLELGDSALYLCASSSTGDTGELFFGEGSRLTVL.